Sequencing of this T cell receptor beta chain was carried out in a study of cytomegalovirus exposure and HLA in healthy donors. Study summary: Earlier, 150 million to 200 million T cells were analyzed, and some 120 million unique TCR beta sequences were found among them. General study results and limits: Sequencing likely produced, as an artifact, a cluster of highly shared sequence variants. HLA restriction was apparent for most CMV-associated TCR beta chains in a later analysis. Earlier results showed most TCR beta V segments being productive about 87% or about 30% of the time.

CDR3 length: 19 amino acids. V shed 5 bases and J shed 4 bases, with 29 bases lying between them. Germline V gene sequence: CDR1 SEHNR, CDR2 FQNEAQ (reference sequence). For this clone: Its antigen is unknown.

Amplification used 60 Vbeta primers and 13 Jbeta primers. Assay: immunoSEQ multiplex PCR; the TCRdb copy retains only in-frame clones and omits some. The table includes more than 65,000 clones, roughly 74% detected once. This receptor was taken from a woman aged 55-70 years in good health and CMV-seropositive. This chain uses TRBV7-9 with TRBJ1-2; D may be TRBD1 (5 bases). The sample taken for sequencing was PBMCs. The chain's CDR3 is CASSHSGLGTFKSRYGYTF. CDR3 bases: TGTGCCAGCAGCCACAGTGGCCTCGGGACTTTCAAAAGTCGCTATGGCTACACCTTC. The full variable domain, completed using reference TRBV7-9 and TRBJ1-2, is DTGVSQNPRHKITKRGQNVTFRCDPISEHNRLYWYRQTLGQGPEFLTYFQNEAQLEKSRLLSDRFSAERPKGSFSTLEIQRTEQGDSAMYLCASSHSGLGTFKSRYGYTFGSGTRLTVV.